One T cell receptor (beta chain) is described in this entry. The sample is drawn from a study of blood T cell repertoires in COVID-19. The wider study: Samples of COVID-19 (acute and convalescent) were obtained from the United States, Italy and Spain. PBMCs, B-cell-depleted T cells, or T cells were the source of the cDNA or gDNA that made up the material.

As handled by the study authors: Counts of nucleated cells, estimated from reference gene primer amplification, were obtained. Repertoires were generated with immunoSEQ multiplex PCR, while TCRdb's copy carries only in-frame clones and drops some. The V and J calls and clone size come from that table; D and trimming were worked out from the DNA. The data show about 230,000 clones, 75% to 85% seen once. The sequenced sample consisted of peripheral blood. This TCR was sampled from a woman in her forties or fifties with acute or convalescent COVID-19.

The CDR3, as DNA: TGTGCCAGCAGCCAAGTAGGGGGTAGGGGTAATTCGTACGAGCAGTACTTC. It specifies CASSQVGGRGNSYEQYF. The chain carries TRBV4-2 and TRBJ2-7; maybe TRBD1 (6 bases). This CDR3 has 17 residues. V lost 1 base, J lost 4 bases, and 20 bases lay in between. The germline V gene encodes CDR1 LGHNA and CDR2 YNFKEQ.